A selection of T cell receptor beta chains follows, all from one sample in a study of regulatory dendritic cells for organ transplantation. Sequenced by immunoSEQ multiplex PCR; TCRdb stores in-frame clones only, minus some. This table has 25,000 to 35,000 clones, about four fifths appearing once. The sample comprised naive CD4+ T cells from blood. The receptors come from a human donor in good health. CDR3s include the opening cysteine and the closing phenylalanine or tryptophan. Fields, in order: clone size, V gene, J gene, D gene, CDR3 protein, CDR3 DNA. The D gene is left open where the match is weak. Size is stated for part of the rows, as once, few or many counts, or as a class when the clone is expanded.

clone_size: .; v_call: TRBV19; j_call: TRBJ1-3; d_call: TRBD1; cdr3_aa: CASIGQEAGNTIYF; cdr3_nt: TGTGCCAGTATCGGACAGGAGGCTGGAAACACCATATATTTT
clone_size: few; v_call: TRBV5-1; j_call: TRBJ1-5; d_call: .; cdr3_aa: CASSLDQNQPQHF; cdr3_nt: TGCGCCAGCAGCTTGGACCAGAATCAGCCCCAGCATTTT
clone_size: few; v_call: TRBV4-1; j_call: TRBJ1-4; d_call: .; cdr3_aa: CASSLLAATNEKLFF; cdr3_nt: TGCGCCAGCAGCCTCCTGGCGGCAACTAATGAAAAACTGTTTTTT
clone_size: .; v_call: TRBV6-5; j_call: TRBJ2-5; d_call: .; cdr3_aa: CASRRGWQAETQYF; cdr3_nt: TGTGCCAGCAGACGGGGGTGGCAAGCGGAGACCCAGTACTTC
clone_size: .; v_call: TRBV29-1; j_call: TRBJ2-7; d_call: .; cdr3_aa: CSVEKQGPYEQYF; cdr3_nt: TGCAGCGTTGAAAAACAGGGTCCCTACGAGCAGTACTTC
clone_size: .; v_call: TRBV6-1; j_call: TRBJ2-3; d_call: .; cdr3_aa: CASSENLRTSSTDTQYF; cdr3_nt: TGTGCCAGCAGTGAAAACCTCCGGACATCTAGCACAGATACGCAGTATTTT
clone_size: .; v_call: TRBV7-9; j_call: TRBJ2-7; d_call: TRBD2; cdr3_aa: CASSLVGGTNYEQYF; cdr3_nt: TGTGCCAGCAGCTTAGTGGGGGGGACCAACTACGAGCAGTACTTC
clone_size: few; v_call: TRBV25-1; j_call: TRBJ1-5; d_call: TRBD1; cdr3_aa: CASTTGGGQPQHF; cdr3_nt: TGTGCCAGCACCACAGGGGGAGGTCAGCCCCAGCATTTT
clone_size: .; v_call: TRBV9; j_call: TRBJ2-7; d_call: TRBD1; cdr3_aa: CASSVGGTGGAYFYEQYF; cdr3_nt: TGTGCCAGCAGCGTAGGGGGGACAGGGGGCGCTTATTTCTACGAGCAGTACTTC
clone_size: once; v_call: TRBV7-2; j_call: TRBJ1-2; d_call: .; cdr3_aa: CASSLEPDGYTF; cdr3_nt: TGTGCCAGCAGCTTAGAACCGGATGGCTACACCTTC
clone_size: .; v_call: TRBV5-1; j_call: TRBJ2-7; d_call: TRBD1; cdr3_aa: CASSGTGGGYEQYF; cdr3_nt: TGCGCCAGCAGCGGAACAGGGGGCGGATACGAGCAGTACTTC
clone_size: .; v_call: TRBV19; j_call: TRBJ1-6; d_call: .; cdr3_aa: CASRLNQGNNSPLHF; cdr3_nt: TGTGCCAGCCGTCTCAATCAGGGGAATAATTCACCCCTCCACTTT
clone_size: .; v_call: TRBV18; j_call: TRBJ2-7; d_call: TRBD1; cdr3_aa: CASSPNSPGTVDEQYF; cdr3_nt: TGTGCCAGCTCACCAAACTCCCCCGGGACAGTCGACGAGCAGTACTTC
clone_size: once; v_call: TRBV2; j_call: TRBJ2-5; d_call: .; cdr3_aa: CASSILQETQYF; cdr3_nt: TGTGCCAGCAGTATACTCCAAGAGACCCAGTACTTC
clone_size: .; v_call: TRBV5-1; j_call: TRBJ1-2; d_call: .; cdr3_aa: CASSSGGDLGYTF; cdr3_nt: TGCGCCAGCAGCTCGGGAGGGGATTTAGGCTACACCTTC
clone_size: .; v_call: TRBV6-5; j_call: TRBJ1-1; d_call: TRBD1; cdr3_aa: CASSSWDRGTEAFF; cdr3_nt: TGTGCCAGCAGTTCCTGGGACAGGGGAACTGAAGCTTTCTTT
clone_size: .; v_call: TRBV29-1; j_call: TRBJ2-2; d_call: .; cdr3_aa: CSVPSGEDSNTGELFF; cdr3_nt: TGCAGCGTTCCAAGCGGAGAAGACTCGAACACCGGGGAGCTGTTTTTT
clone_size: .; v_call: TRBV5-1; j_call: TRBJ2-1; d_call: TRBD2; cdr3_aa: CASKSGGAGLVEQFF; cdr3_nt: TGCGCCAGCAAAAGCGGGGGGGCAGGATTGGTTGAGCAGTTCTTC
clone_size: .; v_call: TRBV19; j_call: TRBJ2-5; d_call: TRBD2; cdr3_aa: CASSNRGGRETQYF; cdr3_nt: TGTGCCAGTAGTAACCGGGGGGGCCGTGAGACCCAGTACTTC
clone_size: .; v_call: TRBV27; j_call: TRBJ1-4; d_call: .; cdr3_aa: CASSFLGGGSEKLFF; cdr3_nt: TGTGCCAGCAGTTTCCTCGGGGGGGGGAGTGAAAAACTGTTTTTT
clone_size: .; v_call: TRBV27; j_call: TRBJ1-2; d_call: .; cdr3_aa: CASSSDRIYGYTF; cdr3_nt: TGTGCCAGCAGTTCAGACAGGATCTATGGCTACACCTTC
clone_size: .; v_call: TRBV4-2; j_call: TRBJ2-7; d_call: TRBD2; cdr3_aa: CASSQERATGLAGAYYEQYF; cdr3_nt: TGTGCCAGCAGCCAAGAAAGGGCAACCGGACTAGCGGGGGCCTACTACGAGCAGTACTTC
clone_size: .; v_call: TRBV29-1; j_call: TRBJ1-6; d_call: .; cdr3_aa: CSVALDSEGSYNSPLHF; cdr3_nt: TGCAGCGTGGCCCTCGATTCCGAGGGCTCCTATAATTCACCCCTCCACTTT
clone_size: .; v_call: TRBV9; j_call: TRBJ1-3; d_call: .; cdr3_aa: CASSVGGDSGNTIYF; cdr3_nt: TGTGCCAGCAGCGTCGGGGGAGACTCTGGAAACACCATATATTTT
clone_size: .; v_call: TRBV9; j_call: TRBJ1-2; d_call: .; cdr3_aa: CASSSSYGYTF; cdr3_nt: TGTGCCAGCAGCTCGTCGTATGGCTACACCTTC
clone_size: .; v_call: TRBV2; j_call: TRBJ2-5; d_call: .; cdr3_aa: CASSGQGETQYF; cdr3_nt: TGTGCCAGCAGTGGGCAGGGAGAGACCCAGTACTTC
clone_size: once; v_call: TRBV4-2; j_call: TRBJ1-1; d_call: .; cdr3_aa: CASVSYQGSMNTEAFF; cdr3_nt: TGTGCCAGCGTCTCTTACCAGGGGTCGATGAACACTGAAGCTTTCTTT
clone_size: .; v_call: TRBV18; j_call: TRBJ1-4; d_call: TRBD1; cdr3_aa: CASSQPGQGEEKLFF; cdr3_nt: TGTGCCAGCTCACAACCGGGACAGGGGGAGGAAAAACTGTTTTTT
clone_size: .; v_call: TRBV19; j_call: TRBJ1-6; d_call: .; cdr3_aa: CASKSMRVQNNSPLHF; cdr3_nt: TGTGCCAGTAAGTCAATGAGGGTACAGAATAATTCACCCCTCCACTTT
clone_size: .; v_call: TRBV7-2; j_call: TRBJ2-3; d_call: .; cdr3_aa: CASSSYTDRETQYF; cdr3_nt: TGTGCCAGCAGCAGCTACACAGATCGGGAGACGCAGTATTTT
clone_size: .; v_call: TRBV5-1; j_call: TRBJ1-2; d_call: TRBD1; cdr3_aa: CASSWGDRDVYGYTF; cdr3_nt: TGCGCCAGCAGCTGGGGGGACAGGGACGTCTATGGCTACACCTTC
clone_size: .; v_call: TRBV6-5; j_call: TRBJ1-2; d_call: TRBD1; cdr3_aa: CASSGQGWEGYTF; cdr3_nt: TGTGCCAGCAGTGGACAGGGGTGGGAAGGCTACACCTTC
clone_size: few; v_call: TRBV11-3; j_call: TRBJ1-2; d_call: TRBD1; cdr3_aa: CASSPLSGTGEETYGYTF; cdr3_nt: TGTGCCAGCAGCCCCCTTTCCGGGACAGGGGAAGAGACCTATGGCTACACCTTC
clone_size: .; v_call: TRBV6-1; j_call: TRBJ1-5; d_call: .; cdr3_aa: CASLSAGGDNQPQHF; cdr3_nt: TGTGCCAGCCTCTCCGCAGGCGGGGACAATCAGCCCCAGCATTTT
clone_size: .; v_call: TRBV6-6; j_call: TRBJ1-2; d_call: TRBD1; cdr3_aa: CASSFSGQVVNYGYTF; cdr3_nt: TGTGCCAGCAGTTTTAGTGGACAGGTTGTTAACTATGGCTACACCTTC
clone_size: .; v_call: TRBV6-6; j_call: TRBJ2-1; d_call: .; cdr3_aa: CASNPGGSSSYNEQFF; cdr3_nt: TGTGCCAGCAACCCCGGAGGCTCTAGCTCCTACAATGAGCAGTTCTTC
clone_size: .; v_call: TRBV18; j_call: TRBJ1-1; d_call: .; cdr3_aa: CASSPGQIEAFF; cdr3_nt: TGTGCCAGCTCACCCGGACAGATTGAAGCTTTCTTT
clone_size: .; v_call: TRBV10-3; j_call: TRBJ2-3; d_call: TRBD2; cdr3_aa: CAIGGLGGDTQYF; cdr3_nt: TGTGCCATCGGGGGACTAGGAGGGGATACGCAGTATTTT
clone_size: .; v_call: TRBV2; j_call: TRBJ2-5; d_call: .; cdr3_aa: CACDWGEFETQYF; cdr3_nt: TGTGCCTGTGACTGGGGGGAATTTGAGACCCAGTACTTC
clone_size: .; v_call: TRBV19; j_call: TRBJ2-5; d_call: TRBD2; cdr3_aa: CASSSQRGGVETQYF; cdr3_nt: TGTGCCAGTAGTTCACAGCGGGGGGGCGTTGAGACCCAGTACTTC
clone_size: .; v_call: TRBV4-1; j_call: TRBJ2-2; d_call: .; cdr3_aa: CASSGRVGEDTGELFF; cdr3_nt: TGCGCCAGCAGCGGACGGGTGGGGGAGGACACCGGGGAGCTGTTTTTT
clone_size: .; v_call: TRBV19; j_call: TRBJ2-2; d_call: .; cdr3_aa: CASSIDGPRGTGELFF; cdr3_nt: TGTGCCAGTAGTATAGATGGCCCCCGGGGCACCGGGGAGCTGTTTTTT
clone_size: .; v_call: TRBV6-5; j_call: TRBJ1-5; d_call: .; cdr3_aa: CASSPRQIHQPQHF; cdr3_nt: TGTGCCAGCAGCCCCAGACAGATTCATCAGCCCCAGCATTTT
clone_size: .; v_call: TRBV19; j_call: TRBJ2-1; d_call: TRBD1; cdr3_aa: CASRARDRSYNEQFF; cdr3_nt: TGTGCCAGTAGGGCAAGGGACAGGTCCTACAATGAGCAGTTCTTC
clone_size: .; v_call: TRBV7-9; j_call: TRBJ1-5; d_call: TRBD1; cdr3_aa: CASSSGQSVGNQPQHF; cdr3_nt: TGTGCCAGCAGCTCGGGACAGTCCGTGGGCAATCAGCCCCAGCATTTT
clone_size: .; v_call: TRBV7-2; j_call: TRBJ1-5; d_call: .; cdr3_aa: CASSLADGGGGPQHF; cdr3_nt: TGTGCCAGCAGCTTAGCAGACGGCGGGGGCGGGCCCCAGCATTTT
clone_size: .; v_call: TRBV5-1; j_call: TRBJ2-1; d_call: .; cdr3_aa: CASSPDGGSYNEQFF; cdr3_nt: TGCGCCAGCAGCCCGGACGGGGGCTCCTACAATGAGCAGTTCTTC
clone_size: .; v_call: TRBV18; j_call: TRBJ2-1; d_call: TRBD1; cdr3_aa: CASSPLESGTVENNEQFF; cdr3_nt: TGTGCCAGCTCACCATTAGAGTCGGGGACAGTCGAGAACAATGAGCAGTTCTTC
clone_size: few; v_call: TRBV11-2; j_call: TRBJ1-6; d_call: .; cdr3_aa: CASSSLSASPLHF; cdr3_nt: TGTGCCAGCAGCTCCCTCAGCGCGTCACCCCTCCACTTT
clone_size: .; v_call: TRBV28; j_call: TRBJ1-5; d_call: .; cdr3_aa: CASSSPFSGNQPQHF; cdr3_nt: TGTGCCAGCAGTTCCCCGTTTAGTGGCAATCAGCCCCAGCATTTT
clone_size: .; v_call: TRBV2; j_call: TRBJ2-3; d_call: TRBD2; cdr3_aa: CASSEEVAGAYTQYF; cdr3_nt: TGTGCCAGCAGTGAAGAGGTAGCGGGGGCTTATACGCAGTATTTT
clone_size: .; v_call: TRBV18; j_call: TRBJ2-3; d_call: .; cdr3_aa: CASSPPAGTDTQYF; cdr3_nt: TGTGCCAGCTCACCTCCGGCGGGCACAGATACGCAGTATTTT
clone_size: .; v_call: TRBV27; j_call: TRBJ1-1; d_call: .; cdr3_aa: CASLNGGAPSTEAFF; cdr3_nt: TGTGCCAGCCTTAACGGGGGTGCTCCGAGCACTGAAGCTTTCTTT
clone_size: .; v_call: TRBV15; j_call: TRBJ2-2; d_call: .; cdr3_aa: CATSWRAHTGELFF; cdr3_nt: TGTGCCACCAGCTGGCGGGCGCACACCGGGGAGCTGTTTTTT
clone_size: .; v_call: TRBV11-1; j_call: TRBJ1-6; d_call: TRBD1; cdr3_aa: CASSGPGQINSPLHF; cdr3_nt: TGTGCCAGCAGCGGACCGGGACAGATCAATTCACCCCTCCACTTT
clone_size: .; v_call: TRBV7-8; j_call: TRBJ1-5; d_call: TRBD1; cdr3_aa: CASSSDRDPHNNQPQHF; cdr3_nt: TGTGCCAGCAGCTCGGACAGGGATCCCCACAATAATCAGCCCCAGCATTTT
clone_size: once; v_call: TRBV6-6; j_call: TRBJ2-1; d_call: .; cdr3_aa: CASTPGSPTDEQFF; cdr3_nt: TGTGCCAGCACGCCGGGATCGCCTACAGATGAGCAGTTCTTC
clone_size: .; v_call: TRBV7-2; j_call: TRBJ2-2; d_call: TRBD1; cdr3_aa: CASSLPGGGWTGELFF; cdr3_nt: TGTGCCAGCAGCTTACCAGGGGGCGGATGGACCGGGGAGCTGTTTTTT
clone_size: .; v_call: TRBV19; j_call: TRBJ2-3; d_call: TRBD1; cdr3_aa: CASGGQYTDTQYF; cdr3_nt: TGTGCCAGTGGGGGACAGTATACCGATACGCAGTATTTT
clone_size: .; v_call: TRBV7-2; j_call: TRBJ2-7; d_call: TRBD1; cdr3_aa: CASSHYRTGNDEQYF; cdr3_nt: TGTGCCAGCAGCCACTACCGGACAGGCAACGACGAGCAGTACTTC